The clone carrying this T cell receptor beta chain was seen a handful of times. The antigen remains undetermined. This CDR3 is built from 15 residues. Trimming cost V 4 bases and J 3 bases; bases outside gene matches: 8. Germline V gives CDR1 SGHRS, CDR2 YFSETQ. Preparation of the TCRbeta library involved a method that used unique molecular identifiers. Using its own MiXCR run on the PCR reads, TCRdb lists one record per CDR3 protein. The profile shows around 960,000 distinct CDR3 sequences, under 30% of them singletons. This sample was taken from a study of T-cell reconstitution after alpha-beta-depleted transplantation in children. Findings and limits, study-wide: TCRbeta diversity was high at day 60 in some patients (a result of surviving recipient T cells and thymic progenitors). Roughly two months post-transplant, alpha-beta T cells reportedly originated from several hundred graft clones that had expanded. At the one-year point after transplant, T-cell counts and TCRbeta diversity were found to come mostly from T cells that had been newly produced.

This chain connects TRBV5-1 to TRBJ2-5; 8 bases fit TRBD2. The sequence was collected from a boy younger than two who had a stem cell transplant for SCID, so the T cells may come from the graft donor. The sample consisted of PBMCs, mostly from graft donor cells, taken 360 days after TCRalphabeta/CD19-depleted stem cell transplant. CDR3 protein: CASSGGAGEKETQYF. CDR3 coding DNA: TGCGCCAGCAGCGGAGGAGCGGGGGAAAAAGAGACCCAGTACTTC.